Listed here is a single T cell receptor beta chain. The data were obtained in a study of control samples from healthy donors and cancer patients. V lost 0 bases, J lost 2 bases, and 6 bases lay in between. CDR3 length: 14 amino acids. Germline V CDR1 and CDR2: SGDLS, YYNGEE. Clones were sequenced by immunoSEQ multiplex PCR, and TCRdb holds only the in-frame ones, with some missing. The data show under 150,000 clones, 87% seen once. The V call is TRBV9, the J call TRBJ2-1; D remains unclear. The source is a middle-aged man in good health. The specimen was blood. For the CDR3, the DNA is TGTGCCAGCAGCGTAGGGCAGGCCTACAATGAGCAGTTCTTC. It encodes CASSVGQAYNEQFF.